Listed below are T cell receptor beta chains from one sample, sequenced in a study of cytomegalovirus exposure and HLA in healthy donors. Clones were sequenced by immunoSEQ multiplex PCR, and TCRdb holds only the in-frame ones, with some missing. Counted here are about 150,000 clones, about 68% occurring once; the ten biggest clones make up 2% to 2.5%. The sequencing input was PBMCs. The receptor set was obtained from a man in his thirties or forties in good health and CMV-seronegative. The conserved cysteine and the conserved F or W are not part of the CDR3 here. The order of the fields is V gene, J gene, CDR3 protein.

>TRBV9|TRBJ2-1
ASSVVEGRGVYNEQF
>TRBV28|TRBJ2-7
ASSLGRYEQY
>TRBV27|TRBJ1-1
ASSLGTEPRTEAF
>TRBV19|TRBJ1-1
ASSIGNREAF
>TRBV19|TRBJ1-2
ASSNTGANYGYT
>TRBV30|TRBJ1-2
AWNLEGARHGYT
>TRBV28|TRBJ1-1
ASTGVMNTEAF
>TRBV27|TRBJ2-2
ATRVGGADTGELF
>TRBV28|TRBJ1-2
ASSLGDRASYGYT
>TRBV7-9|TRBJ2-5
ASSFALAGGRTQY
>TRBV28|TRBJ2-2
ASSTLAGVAGELF
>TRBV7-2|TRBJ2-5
ASSRGTGGETQY
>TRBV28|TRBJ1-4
ASSPPGVVGEKLF
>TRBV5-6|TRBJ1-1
ASSSGLSVREAF
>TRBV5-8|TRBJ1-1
ASSSLGQGAWNTEAF
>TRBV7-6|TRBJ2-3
ASSFGTGDTQY
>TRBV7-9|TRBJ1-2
ASSSGTDGYT
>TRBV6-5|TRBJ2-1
ASRRGIRDEQF
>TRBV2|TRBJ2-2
ASSSTNVNTGELF
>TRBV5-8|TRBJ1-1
ASNAGTGGRITEAF
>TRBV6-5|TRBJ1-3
ASSSWDRPDGNTIY
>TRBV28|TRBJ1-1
ASSLFGSDRGAF
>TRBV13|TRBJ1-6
ASSVTDLNSPLH
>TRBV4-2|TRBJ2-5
ASSQGGPRGETQY
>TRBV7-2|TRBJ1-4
ASSLEGALTNEKLF
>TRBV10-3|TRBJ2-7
AISVASEYIPYEQY
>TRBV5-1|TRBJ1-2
ASSLGDSLGGYT
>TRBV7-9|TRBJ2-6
ASSLWGLGESSGANVLT
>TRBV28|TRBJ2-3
ASSLSPEGTDTQY
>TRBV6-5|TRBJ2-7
ASSIRGTVYEQY
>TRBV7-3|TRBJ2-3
ASSGLAATDTQY
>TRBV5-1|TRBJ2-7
ASSLGRGGTYEQY
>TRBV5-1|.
ASRTGAYEQY
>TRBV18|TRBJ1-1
ASSPPRTGRHVF
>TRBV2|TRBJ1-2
ATRGAIEVYGYT
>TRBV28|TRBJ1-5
ASRTGAPSNQPQH
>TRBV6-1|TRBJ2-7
ASSETTALEQY
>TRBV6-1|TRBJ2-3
ASSVAGLTDTQY
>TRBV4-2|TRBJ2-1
ASSQDQNSAGGFNEQF
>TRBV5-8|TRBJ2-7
ASSLHRVRSYEQY
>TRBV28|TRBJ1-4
ASSLQGSEKLF
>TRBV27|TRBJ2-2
ASSPLSVGELF
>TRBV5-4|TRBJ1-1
ASSLRTGGEQAF
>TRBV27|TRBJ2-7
ASSLRSDRSISYEQY
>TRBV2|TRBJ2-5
ASSASGGGRQETQY
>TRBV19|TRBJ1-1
ASRSDRRGNTEAF
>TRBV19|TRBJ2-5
ASSSNDRGPVQTQY